This T cell receptor beta chain comes out of a study of post-analysis software for immune sequencing data. Whole-study results and caveats: Controls showed lower frequencies than patients for a handful of TRBV segments, and TRBV5-6, TRBV5-1 and TRBV20-1 were among these. Multiple sclerosis was associated with a significant reduction in normalized Chao1 diversity relative to controls.

As concerns this clonotype: No antigen is known for it.

Included in the TCR beta cDNA libraries were unique molecular identifiers. TCRdb called the PCR reads again in MiXCR, with one record for every CDR3 protein. Counted here are a few hundred thousand distinct CDR3 sequences, around 34% occurring once; the ten biggest clones make up under 7%. Trimming pared 0 bases from V and 2 bases from J, leaving 6 bases between. From germline, CDR1 is SGHRS and CDR2 YFSETQ. The CDR3 is made up of 13 amino acids. The rearrangement uses TRBV5-1 and TRBJ2-7; the D is unclear. This TCR was sampled from a girl aged 2-17 years with multiple sclerosis. Sequenced: blood. The CDR3 nucleotides are TGCGCCAGCAGCTTGGATCAGACCTACGAGCAGTACTTC. Protein sequence: CASSLDQTYEQYF.